The rows below give T cell receptor beta chains drawn from one sample of a study of Ad26.COV2.S vaccination and SARS-CoV-2 variants. TCRdb keeps only in-frame clones here, not all; method: immunoSEQ multiplex PCR. Of around 340,000 clones in the sample, 88% are singletons; the top ten hold approximately 5.9%. The sequenced sample was peripheral blood, obtained in a trial of Ad26.COV2.S vaccine versus placebo. Receptor source: a person between 18 and 65 years old who received the Ad26.COV2.S COVID-19 vaccine or a placebo. CDR3s include the opening cysteine and the closing phenylalanine or tryptophan. The order of the fields is J gene, clone size, D gene, V gene, CDR3 protein, CDR3 DNA. A D gene is named only where the DNA matches it firmly. Clone size is not always given. Where it is, it says once, few, many or a class for expanded clones.

J gene: TRBJ2-7
clone size: -
D gene: -
V gene: TRBV28
CDR3 protein: CASRRPRARLSEQYF
CDR3 DNA: TGTGCCAGCAGGCGCCCAAGGGCCCGGCTCTCCGAGCAGTACTTC

J gene: TRBJ2-7
clone size: once
D gene: TRBD1
V gene: TRBV13
CDR3 protein: CASSFTNRGAYEQYF
CDR3 DNA: TGTGCCAGCAGCTTTACTAACAGGGGCGCCTACGAGCAGTACTTC

J gene: TRBJ2-4
clone size: -
D gene: -
V gene: TRBV27
CDR3 protein: CASTGLSGLQYF
CDR3 DNA: TGTGCCAGCACCGGACTCTCCGGACTTCAGTACTTC

J gene: TRBJ1-1
clone size: -
D gene: -
V gene: TRBV28
CDR3 protein: CASTGDRTEAFF
CDR3 DNA: TGTGCCAGCACAGGCGATCGCACTGAAGCTTTCTTT

J gene: TRBJ1-1
clone size: -
D gene: -
V gene: TRBV7-3
CDR3 protein: CASSSSRGLTEAFF
CDR3 DNA: TGTGCCAGCAGCTCCTCGAGGGGACTTACTGAAGCTTTCTTT

J gene: TRBJ2-1
clone size: -
D gene: -
V gene: TRBV30
CDR3 protein: CASKGTFLGEQFF
CDR3 DNA: TGTGCCTCCAAGGGGACGTTTCTCGGTGAGCAGTTCTTC

J gene: TRBJ2-3
clone size: -
D gene: -
V gene: TRBV4-3
CDR3 protein: CASSQGVHSSTDTQYF
CDR3 DNA: TGCGCCAGCAGCCAGGGGGTCCACTCTAGCACAGATACGCAGTATTTT

J gene: TRBJ2-1
clone size: -
D gene: -
V gene: TRBV7-6
CDR3 protein: CASSSLRGIYNEQFF
CDR3 DNA: TGTGCCAGCAGCTCCCTACGTGGGATTTACAATGAGCAGTTCTTC

J gene: TRBJ2-7
clone size: -
D gene: TRBD2
V gene: TRBV4-1
CDR3 protein: CASSQDNSGTSYEQYF
CDR3 DNA: TGCGCCAGCAGCCAAGATAACAGCGGGACCTCCTACGAGCAGTACTTC

J gene: TRBJ2-2
clone size: -
D gene: TRBD2
V gene: TRBV2
CDR3 protein: CASSDPSGLATGGELFF
CDR3 DNA: TGTGCCAGCAGTGACCCCTCGGGACTAGCGACTGGCGGGGAGCTGTTTTTT

J gene: TRBJ2-7
clone size: -
D gene: -
V gene: TRBV28
CDR3 protein: CASSQDVFYEQYF
CDR3 DNA: TGTGCCAGCAGTCAAGACGTCTTTTACGAGCAGTACTTC

J gene: TRBJ1-2
clone size: -
D gene: -
V gene: TRBV28
CDR3 protein: CASSGQTFLYGYTF
CDR3 DNA: TGTGCCAGCAGTGGGCAGACCTTCCTCTATGGCTACACCTTC

J gene: TRBJ2-4
clone size: few
D gene: TRBD1
V gene: TRBV6-2/TRBV6-3
CDR3 protein: CASSLGGQGNIQYF
CDR3 DNA: TGTGCCAGCAGTTTGGGGGGACAGGGAAACATTCAGTACTTC

J gene: TRBJ1-2
clone size: -
D gene: -
V gene: TRBV7-9
CDR3 protein: CASSTGHRYGYTF
CDR3 DNA: TGTGCCAGCAGCACCGGACACCGATATGGCTACACCTTC

J gene: TRBJ1-3
clone size: few
D gene: -
V gene: TRBV5-8
CDR3 protein: CASSATAFSGNTIYF
CDR3 DNA: TGTGCCAGCAGCGCCACAGCCTTCTCTGGAAACACCATATATTTT

J gene: TRBJ2-3
clone size: -
D gene: TRBD2
V gene: TRBV9
CDR3 protein: CASSVGHSGRSTDTQYF
CDR3 DNA: TGTGCCAGCAGCGTAGGGCACAGCGGGAGGTCCACAGATACGCAGTATTTT

J gene: TRBJ2-3
clone size: -
D gene: -
V gene: TRBV6-4
CDR3 protein: CASSYQMGDTQYF
CDR3 DNA: TGTGCCAGCAGCTACCAGATGGGAGATACGCAGTATTTT

J gene: TRBJ1-6
clone size: many
D gene: -
V gene: TRBV6-2/TRBV6-3
CDR3 protein: CASSYSSYRLPNSPLHF
CDR3 DNA: TGTGCCAGCAGTTACTCGAGTTATCGGCTACCGAATTCACCCCTCCACTTT

J gene: TRBJ1-3
clone size: -
D gene: TRBD1
V gene: TRBV27
CDR3 protein: CASSPHRGRLLGNTIYF
CDR3 DNA: TGTGCCAGCAGTCCACACAGGGGGCGATTACTGGGAAACACCATATATTTT

J gene: TRBJ2-7
clone size: once
D gene: TRBD2
V gene: TRBV7-3
CDR3 protein: CASSSSAGVLGVTYEQYF
CDR3 DNA: TGTGCCAGCAGCTCTTCGGCGGGGGTTTTGGGGGTTACCTACGAGCAGTACTTC

J gene: TRBJ2-7
clone size: -
D gene: -
V gene: TRBV6-6
CDR3 protein: CASSQGQHYEQYF
CDR3 DNA: TGTGCCAGCAGCCAAGGACAGCATTACGAGCAGTACTTC

J gene: TRBJ1-5
clone size: -
D gene: TRBD1
V gene: TRBV29-1
CDR3 protein: CSVPWGQDRREGYSNQPQHF
CDR3 DNA: TGCAGCGTCCCCTGGGGACAGGATCGTCGGGAGGGATATAGCAATCAGCCCCAGCATTTT

J gene: TRBJ2-3
clone size: -
D gene: -
V gene: TRBV5-8
CDR3 protein: CASSSSTSTDTQYF
CDR3 DNA: TGTGCCAGCAGCTCCAGTACTAGCACAGATACGCAGTATTTT

J gene: TRBJ2-6
clone size: -
D gene: TRBD1
V gene: TRBV5-1
CDR3 protein: CASSTNRGLSSGANVLTF
CDR3 DNA: TGCGCCAGCAGTACAAACAGGGGCCTAAGCTCTGGGGCCAACGTCCTGACTTTC

J gene: TRBJ2-1
clone size: -
D gene: TRBD2
V gene: TRBV18
CDR3 protein: CASSQTSGGYNEQFF
CDR3 DNA: TGTGCCAGCTCCCAAACCAGCGGGGGGTACAATGAGCAGTTCTTC

J gene: TRBJ2-7
clone size: once
D gene: -
V gene: TRBV4-1
CDR3 protein: CASSQRDIEYEQYF
CDR3 DNA: TGCGCCAGCAGCCAACGGGACATCGAATACGAGCAGTACTTC

J gene: TRBJ2-5
clone size: once
D gene: TRBD2
V gene: TRBV6-5
CDR3 protein: CASTKRERQTQYF
CDR3 DNA: TGTGCCAGCACCAAGCGGGAGCGGCAGACCCAGTACTTC

J gene: TRBJ1-4
clone size: -
D gene: -
V gene: TRBV18
CDR3 protein: CASSPGRGEKLFF
CDR3 DNA: TGTGCCAGCTCACCAGGGCGGGGTGAAAAACTGTTTTTT

J gene: TRBJ2-2
clone size: few
D gene: TRBD2
V gene: TRBV18
CDR3 protein: CASSPNPQRGTNTGELFF
CDR3 DNA: TGTGCCAGCTCACCAAATCCCCAGCGGGGGACGAACACCGGGGAGCTGTTTTTT

J gene: TRBJ2-2
clone size: -
D gene: TRBD2
V gene: TRBV7-3
CDR3 protein: CASSLGTSGTRELFF
CDR3 DNA: TGTGCCAGCAGCTTAGGGACTAGCGGGACGAGGGAGCTGTTTTTT

J gene: TRBJ2-1
clone size: -
D gene: -
V gene: TRBV7-7
CDR3 protein: CASSQTPSSYNEQFF
CDR3 DNA: TGTGCCAGCAGCCAAACTCCGTCCTCCTACAATGAGCAGTTCTTC

J gene: TRBJ2-7
clone size: -
D gene: -
V gene: TRBV28
CDR3 protein: CASSLRSYEQYF
CDR3 DNA: TGTGCCAGCAGTTTGAGATCGTACGAGCAGTACTTC

J gene: TRBJ2-2
clone size: -
D gene: TRBD2
V gene: TRBV6-4
CDR3 protein: CASREGNGELFF
CDR3 DNA: TGTGCCAGCCGGGAGGGTAACGGGGAGCTGTTTTTT

J gene: TRBJ1-2
clone size: -
D gene: -
V gene: TRBV15
CDR3 protein: CATSIYRDALDGYTF
CDR3 DNA: TGTGCCACCAGTATTTACAGGGACGCGCTCGATGGCTACACCTTC

J gene: TRBJ1-3
clone size: once
D gene: -
V gene: TRBV6-1
CDR3 protein: CASSEDPRGGNTIYF
CDR3 DNA: TGTGCCAGCAGTGAAGATCCGAGGGGCGGAAACACCATATATTTT

J gene: TRBJ2-7
clone size: -
D gene: TRBD1
V gene: TRBV7-6
CDR3 protein: CASSASWTGGAGTYEQYF
CDR3 DNA: TGTGCCAGCAGCGCTAGTTGGACAGGGGGCGCCGGGACGTACGAGCAGTACTTC

J gene: TRBJ1-2
clone size: -
D gene: -
V gene: TRBV7-2
CDR3 protein: CASSPLGGANNYGYTF
CDR3 DNA: TGTGCCAGCAGCCCCCTGGGAGGGGCCAATAACTATGGCTACACCTTC

J gene: TRBJ2-1
clone size: -
D gene: -
V gene: TRBV7-3
CDR3 protein: CASSRTDNEQFF
CDR3 DNA: TGTGCCAGCAGCCGGACAGACAATGAGCAGTTCTTC

J gene: TRBJ1-5
clone size: -
D gene: TRBD1
V gene: TRBV7-2
CDR3 protein: CASSLGQGGQPQHF
CDR3 DNA: TGTGCCAGCAGCTTAGGACAGGGGGGTCAGCCCCAGCATTTT

J gene: TRBJ2-7
clone size: -
D gene: -
V gene: TRBV29-1
CDR3 protein: CSVQDSSYEQYF
CDR3 DNA: TGCAGCGTTCAAGACAGTTCCTACGAGCAGTACTTC

J gene: TRBJ1-1
clone size: -
D gene: -
V gene: TRBV30
CDR3 protein: CAWSVGGPNTEAFF
CDR3 DNA: TGTGCCTGGAGTGTGGGGGGCCCGAACACTGAAGCTTTCTTT

J gene: TRBJ2-7
clone size: -
D gene: -
V gene: TRBV4-1
CDR3 protein: CASSQEIGGTSEQYF
CDR3 DNA: TGCGCCAGCAGCCAAGAAATTGGCGGGACCTCCGAGCAGTACTTC